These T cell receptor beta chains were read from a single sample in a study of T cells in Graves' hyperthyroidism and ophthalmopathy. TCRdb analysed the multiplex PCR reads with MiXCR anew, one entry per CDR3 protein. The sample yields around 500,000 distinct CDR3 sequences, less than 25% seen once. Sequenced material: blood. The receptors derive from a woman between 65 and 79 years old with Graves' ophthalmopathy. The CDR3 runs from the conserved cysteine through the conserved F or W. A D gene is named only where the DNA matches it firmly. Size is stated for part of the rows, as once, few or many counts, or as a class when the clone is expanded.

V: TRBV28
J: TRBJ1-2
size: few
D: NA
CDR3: CASSGVNYGYTF
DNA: TGTGCCAGCAGCGGGGTTAACTATGGCTACACCTTC

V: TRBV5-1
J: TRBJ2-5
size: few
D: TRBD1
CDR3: CASSSGQGETETQYF
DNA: TGCGCCAGCAGCTCCGGACAGGGGGAAACAGAGACCCAGTACTTC

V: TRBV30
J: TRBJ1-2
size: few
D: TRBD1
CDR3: CAWSVLTGESHTF
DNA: TGTGCCTGGAGTGTACTCACAGGGGAGTCGCACACCTTC

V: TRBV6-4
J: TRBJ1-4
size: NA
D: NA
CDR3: CASSSPGHGSEKLFF
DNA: TGTGCCAGCAGTTCCCCTGGACACGGTAGCGAAAAACTGTTTTTT

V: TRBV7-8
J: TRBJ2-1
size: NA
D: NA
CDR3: CASSLSGEYNEQFF
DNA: TGTGCCAGCAGCTTATCAGGGGAATACAATGAGCAGTTCTTC

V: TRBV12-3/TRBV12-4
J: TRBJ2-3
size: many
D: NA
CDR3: CASSLEGTGTDTQYF
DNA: TGTGCCAGCAGTTTAGAGGGGACTGGCACAGATACGCAGTATTTT

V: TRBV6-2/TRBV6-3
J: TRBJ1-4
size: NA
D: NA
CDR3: CASRGIGNEKLFF
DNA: TGTGCCAGCAGGGGGATCGGCAATGAAAAACTGTTTTTT

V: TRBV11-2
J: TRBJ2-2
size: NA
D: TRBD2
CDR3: CASSLATSGNTGELFF
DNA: TGTGCCAGCAGCTTAGCTACTAGCGGAAACACCGGGGAGCTGTTTTTT

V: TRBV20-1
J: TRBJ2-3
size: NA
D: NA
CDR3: CSARDGGESTDTQYF
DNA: TGCAGTGCTAGAGACGGGGGTGAGAGCACAGATACGCAGTATTTT

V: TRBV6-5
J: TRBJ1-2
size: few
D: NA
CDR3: CASSYSDRVHGYTF
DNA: TGTGCCAGCAGTTACTCGGATAGGGTACATGGCTACACCTTC

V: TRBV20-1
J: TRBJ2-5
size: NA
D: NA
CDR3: CSARDPRPQETQYF
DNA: TGCAGTGCTAGAGATCCACGACCGCAAGAGACCCAGTACTTC

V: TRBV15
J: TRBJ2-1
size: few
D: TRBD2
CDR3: CATSRDLGLAGAKQFF
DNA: TGTGCCACCAGCAGAGACCTGGGACTAGCGGGAGCGAAGCAGTTCTTC

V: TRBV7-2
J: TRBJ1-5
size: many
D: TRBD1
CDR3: CASSPRQGNQPQHF
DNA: TGTGCCAGCAGCCCCCGACAGGGGAATCAGCCCCAGCATTTT

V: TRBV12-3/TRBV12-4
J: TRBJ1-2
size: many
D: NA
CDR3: CASSFRQGGHYGYTF
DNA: TGTGCCAGCAGTTTCCGTCAAGGGGGACACTATGGCTACACCTTC

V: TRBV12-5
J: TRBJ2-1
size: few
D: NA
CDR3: CASGISTGATQFF
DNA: TGTGCTAGTGGTATATCGACAGGTGCAACCCAGTTCTTC

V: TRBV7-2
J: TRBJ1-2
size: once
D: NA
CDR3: CASSLQSQAGGYTF
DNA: TGTGCCAGCAGCTTACAGTCCCAGGCGGGGGGCTACACCTTC

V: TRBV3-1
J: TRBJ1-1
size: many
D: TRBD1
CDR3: CASSQRTGMNTEAFF
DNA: TGTGCCAGCAGCCAACGGACAGGTATGAACACTGAAGCTTTCTTT

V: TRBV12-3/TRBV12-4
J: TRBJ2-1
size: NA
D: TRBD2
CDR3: CASTQGTSGYNEQFF
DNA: TGTGCCAGCACCCAGGGGACTAGCGGATACAATGAGCAGTTCTTC

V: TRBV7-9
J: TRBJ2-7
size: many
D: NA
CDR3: CASSSPEGLRGEQYF
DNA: TGTGCCAGCAGCTCCCCAGAGGGGCTAAGAGGCGAGCAGTACTTC

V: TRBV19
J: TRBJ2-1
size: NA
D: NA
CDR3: CASRDPRAVQFF
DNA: TGTGCCAGTAGGGACCCTCGGGCGGTGCAGTTCTTC

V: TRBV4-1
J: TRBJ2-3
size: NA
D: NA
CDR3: CASSQDTSPNADTQYF
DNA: TGCGCCAGCAGCCAAGATACTAGCCCAAACGCAGATACGCAGTATTTT

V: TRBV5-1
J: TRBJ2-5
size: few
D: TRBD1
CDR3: CASSLTPGQGYETQYF
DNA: TGCGCCAGCAGCTTGACACCGGGACAGGGATACGAGACCCAGTACTTC

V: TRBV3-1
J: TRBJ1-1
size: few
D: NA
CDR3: CASSRLEGRTEAFF
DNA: TGTGCCAGCAGTCGACTGGAAGGAAGAACTGAAGCTTTCTTT

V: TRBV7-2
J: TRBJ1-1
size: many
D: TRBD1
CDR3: CASSGSRQGSEAFF
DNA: TGTGCCAGCAGCGGATCAAGACAGGGATCCGAGGCTTTCTTT

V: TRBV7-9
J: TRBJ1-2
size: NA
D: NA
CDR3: CASSLEGGGGGYTF
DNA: TGTGCCAGCAGCTTAGAAGGTGGAGGGGGAGGCTACACCTTC

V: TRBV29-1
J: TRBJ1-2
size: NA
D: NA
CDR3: CSGLGGDGYTF
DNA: TGCAGCGGCCTGGGGGGGGATGGCTACACCTTC

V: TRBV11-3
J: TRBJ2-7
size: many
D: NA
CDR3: CASSLAAGASYEQYF
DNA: TGTGCCAGCAGCTTAGCGGCAGGGGCTAGCTACGAGCAGTACTTC

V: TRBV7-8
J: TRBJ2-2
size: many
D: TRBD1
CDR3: CASRRTGVGTGELFF
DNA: TGTGCCAGCAGACGGACAGGAGTGGGCACCGGGGAGCTGTTTTTT

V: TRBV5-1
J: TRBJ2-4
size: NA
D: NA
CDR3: CASSLTGGTKNIQYF
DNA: TGCGCCAGCAGCTTGACAGGTGGTACCAAAAACATTCAGTACTTC

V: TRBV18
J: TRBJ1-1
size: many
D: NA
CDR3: CASSPPSLRNTEAFF
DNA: TGTGCCAGCTCACCACCCAGCTTAAGGAACACTGAAGCTTTCTTT

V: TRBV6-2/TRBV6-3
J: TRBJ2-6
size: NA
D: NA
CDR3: CASSYLIDGRDSSGANVLTF
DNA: TGTGCCAGCAGTTACCTCATCGACGGACGGGATAGCTCTGGGGCCAACGTCCTGACTTTC

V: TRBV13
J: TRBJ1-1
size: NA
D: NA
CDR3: CASSMGVTEAFF
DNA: TGTGCCAGCAGCATGGGGGTAACTGAAGCTTTCTTT

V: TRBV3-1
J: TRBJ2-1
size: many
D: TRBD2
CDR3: CASSLSGSWYNEQFF
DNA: TGTGCCAGCAGCCTAAGCGGGAGCTGGTACAATGAGCAGTTCTTC

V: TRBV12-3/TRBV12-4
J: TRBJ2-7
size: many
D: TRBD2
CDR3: CASSLAEERQRDYEQYF
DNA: TGTGCCAGCAGTTTAGCGGAAGAAAGGCAGCGGGACTACGAGCAGTACTTC

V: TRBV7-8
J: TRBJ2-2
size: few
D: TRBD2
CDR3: CASSLRGLAGPNTGELFF
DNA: TGTGCCAGCAGCTTACGCGGGCTAGCGGGACCGAACACCGGGGAGCTGTTTTTT

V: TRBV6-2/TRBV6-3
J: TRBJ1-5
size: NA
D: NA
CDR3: CASKFGTLVGGQHF
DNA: TGTGCCAGCAAATTTGGGACGCTAGTCGGGGGGCAGCATTTT

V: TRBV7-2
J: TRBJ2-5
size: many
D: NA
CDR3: CASSQGGPRYQETQYF
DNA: TGTGCCAGCAGCCAAGGGGGACCAAGGTACCAAGAGACCCAGTACTTC

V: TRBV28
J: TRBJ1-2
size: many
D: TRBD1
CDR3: CASSTLWTGPSNYGYTF
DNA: TGTGCCAGCAGTACACTATGGACAGGCCCATCTAACTATGGCTACACCTTC

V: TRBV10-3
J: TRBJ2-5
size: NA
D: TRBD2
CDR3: CAISEYPGGLKETQYF
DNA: TGTGCCATCAGTGAGTACCCGGGAGGCCTAAAAGAGACCCAGTACTTC

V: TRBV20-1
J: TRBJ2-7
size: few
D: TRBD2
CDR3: CSARDRLRAGFPYEQYF
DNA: TGCAGTGCTAGAGATCGTCTGAGAGCGGGATTCCCCTACGAGCAGTACTTC

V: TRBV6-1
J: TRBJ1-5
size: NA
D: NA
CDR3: CASGWQYSDQPQHF
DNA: TGTGCCAGCGGGTGGCAGTATAGCGATCAGCCCCAGCATTTT

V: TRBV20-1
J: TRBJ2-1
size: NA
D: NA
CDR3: CSARSTERLAGDEQFF
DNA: TGCAGTGCTAGATCCACGGAGAGACTAGCAGGGGATGAGCAGTTCTTC